This T cell receptor beta chain is drawn from a study of kidney transplant recipient with SARS-CoV-2 infection. This clonotype was recorded at least ten times. TCRdb fed the reads into MiXCR, producing one record per CDR3 protein. The data show 250,000 or so distinct CDR3 sequences, 29% seen once. CDR3 size: 17 residues. Trimming removed 4 bases from V and 4 bases from J, with 22 bases in between. The germline CDR1 and CDR2 sequences are SGHVS and FQNEAQ. The gene calls are TRBV7-8 and TRBJ1-2; D not certain. The source is a male patient in his thirties who had COVID-19 and was a kidney transplant recipient. The T cells may partly be graft donor cells. The specimen was a blood sample, collected at baseline and around day 120 from a kidney transplant recipient. CDR3 in amino acids: CASSCIKFTRKTYGYTF. CDR3 coding DNA: TGTGCCAGCAGCTGTATCAAGTTTACCCGAAAGACCTATGGCTACACCTTC.